The clone carrying this T cell receptor (beta chain) was seen many times. Its specificity is unknown. The entry originates in a study of T cell repertoires in cytomegalovirus infection. Looking at the study overall: The public TCR beta signatures pointed to both CMV infection and matching HLA type. Overall study results and limits: HLA-C-restricted CMV clonotypes gave the most frequent clonotype in two of eight donors. Using cumulative public TCR beta family frequency, the authors identified those who carried CMV together with the relevant HLA.

With 5 bases removed from V and 5 bases from J, the gap between germline ends came to 22 bases. The CDR3 totals 17 residues. Germline-derived CDR1 and CDR2 are SGHVS and FQNEAQ. Each CDR3 protein gets one entry after TCRdb re-called the reads with MiXCR. Of 740,000 or so distinct CDR3 sequences detected, 35% to 45% appear once; the ten largest clones hold around 2.8%. The chain has TRBV7-8 and TRBJ2-1; TRBD2 might be the D (7 bases). What was sequenced was PBMCs. The source of this sequence is a human donor in good health (CMV status not recorded). Some clones in this sample may be carry-over from other donors' samples. The CDR3 is CASSRGEGQGNDNEQFF. In DNA, the CDR3 is TGTGCCAGCAGCCGAGGGGAGGGGCAGGGGAATGACAATGAGCAGTTCTTC.